This T cell receptor beta chain was documented in a study of blood T cell repertoires in COVID-19. Repertoires were generated with immunoSEQ multiplex PCR, while TCRdb's copy carries only in-frame clones and drops some. The top ten hold 5.8% of the sample, which has nearly 80,000 clones, approximately 80% seen once. The length of the CDR3 is 16 residues. Between the trimmed V and J ends, which lost 2 bases and 6 bases, there was a span of 16 bases. The germline V gene has CDR1 SEHNR and CDR2 FQNEAQ (reference sequence). The chain couples TRBV7-9 to TRBJ2-2, with a possible D match to TRBD1 (6 bases). Sequenced material: peripheral blood. This TCR came from a man in his sixties with active or convalescent COVID-19. The CDR3 is CASSLTGSLDAGELFF. The CDR3 coding sequence is TGTGCCAGCAGCTTAACAGGGAGCTTGGATGCCGGGGAGCTGTTTTTT.